This TCR beta chain came from a study of vaccination and CD4 T cells after COVID-19. Across the whole study: The convalescent population consisted of six males and four females, two of whom were of Hispanic ethnicity.

This clonotype was counted a few times. Time point given: late sampling 161 to 241 days after vaccination in a few convalescent patients. The germline V gene encodes CDR1 SGHTA and CDR2 FQGNSA. The CDR3 covers 15 residues. With V trimmed by 4 bases and J by 8 bases, 9 bases remained unmatched. In TCRdb, the PCR reads were re-called with MiXCR into one record per CDR3 protein. This table has just under 30,000 distinct CDR3 sequences, roughly 50% appearing once. The starting material was CD4+ T cells from blood, obtained about 7 months after SARS-CoV-2 vaccination. The chain carries TRBV7-2 and TRBJ2-7; TRBD2 aligns across 12 bases. The TCR comes from a human donor who had recovered from COVID-19. This chain's CDR3 is CASSSGTSGRTKQYF. The CDR3 DNA is TGTGCCAGCAGCTCAGGAACTAGCGGGAGGACTAAGCAGTACTTC.